The 6 T cell receptor beta chains in this list originate from one sample, sequenced in a study of T cell responses to AZD1222 COVID-19 vaccine. Some clones are missing from TCRdb's copy, which holds only in-frame ones; the method was immunoSEQ multiplex PCR. The sample has roughly 260,000 clones; over 90% are singletons. The sequences come from peripheral blood, collected on day 0 of AZD1222 vaccination. The receptor set was obtained from an adult in good health.

CDR3 in amino acids: CASSPPRRTYEQYF. The CDR3 bases are TGTGCCAGCTCACCACCCCGGCGGACCTACGAGCAGTACTTC. This chain joins TRBV18 and TRBJ2-7, with D hard to call. The V and J ends lost 0 bases and 2 bases respectively, with 8 bases between them. CDR1 is KGHSH and CDR2 is LQKENI in the germline V gene. The CDR3 totals 14 residues.

The rearrangement links TRBV7-9 to TRBJ2-7, with unresolved D. Trimming removed 5 bases at V and 6 bases at J, with 11 bases between. This CDR3 is built from 12 residues. Germline lookup yields CDR1 SEHNR and CDR2 FQNEAQ (reference sequence). The CDR3 here is CASSPVAREQYF. In nucleotides, the CDR3 is TGTGCCAGCAGCCCAGTGGCGCGCGAGCAGTACTTC. The variable domain in full, with the rest retrieved from reference TRBV7-9 and TRBJ2-7, is DTGVSQNPRHKITKRGQNVTFRCDPISEHNRLYWYRQTLGQGPEFLTYFQNEAQLEKSRLLSDRFSAERPKGSFSTLEIQRTEQGDSAMYLCASSPVAREQYFGPGTRLTVT.

The sample holds a few counts of this clone. The chain joins TRBV11-3 to TRBJ2-7, with D unclear. Germline values: CDR1 SGHNT, CDR2 YENEEA. The V gene lost 5 bases and the J gene lost 3 bases, with 11 bases spanning the gap. The CDR3 consists of 13 residues. CDR3 nucleotide sequence: TGTGCCAGCAGCCCAGACTTCGGCTACGAGCAGTACTTC. Translated, it gives CASSPDFGYEQYF.

The chain employs TRBV2 and TRBJ1-2; 7 nucleotides agree with TRBD1. Trimming cost V 8 bases and J 3 bases; bases outside gene matches: 15. This CDR3 is 16 amino acids long. CDR1 is SNHLY, CDR2 FYNNEI, per germline. The CDR3 nucleotides read TGTGCCAGCTCCTGGGGCAGGGGGGTTGGCGACTATGGCTACACCTTC. This sequence encodes CASSWGRGVGDYGYTF.

The chain combines TRBV4-1 with TRBJ1-5; 9 nucleotides match TRBD1. With 3 bases clipped from V and 7 bases from J, the junction kept 1 base outside the gene matches. The CDR3 extends over 13 amino acids. CDR1 MGHRA and CDR2 YSYEKL come from the germline V gene. The CDR3 DNA sequence: TGCGCCAGCAGCCAGGACAGGGGACAGCCCCAGCATTTT. This gives the protein CASSQDRGQPQHF.

This chain links TRBV12-3 or TRBV12-4 with TRBJ1-5, with no clear D. Trimming shortened V by 4 bases and J by 11 bases, and 15 bases separated the two germline ends. This CDR3 is built from 13 residues. The CDR3 loop reads CASSWVAGESQHF. CDR3 in DNA: TGTGCCAGCAGTTGGGTCGCGGGTGAGTCCCAGCATTTT.